The 13 T cell receptor beta chains presented below share a single source sample, sequenced in a study of cytomegalovirus exposure and HLA in healthy donors. Only in-frame clones appear in the TCRdb table, and some are missing; sequencing was by immunoSEQ multiplex PCR. Found here are about 180,000 clones, 85% of them singletons; the top ten hold roughly 15%. Material: PBMCs. These receptors were collected from a man younger than 35 in good health and CMV-seropositive.

The chain carries TRBV11-2 and TRBJ1-5, with D perhaps matching TRBD1 (6 bases). Per germline, CDR1 SGHAT and CDR2 FQNNGV. Trimming stripped 1 base from V and 4 bases from J, with 14 bases between. This CDR3 region has 16 residues. The CDR3 reads CASSLAGVGGNQPQHF. The CDR3 region has the DNA TGTGCCAGCAGCTTAGCAGGGGTGGGGGGGAATCAGCCCCAGCATTTT.

The chain combines TRBV5-6 with TRBJ2-1; 8 bases are shared with TRBD2. Germline V gene sequence: CDR1 SGHDT, CDR2 YYEEEE. This CDR3 is built from 12 residues. V shed 1 base, J shed 9 bases, and the junction held 0 bases outside the gene matches. CDR3 nucleotide sequence: TGTGCCAGCAGCTTGCTAGCGGGTGAGCAGTTCTTC. Its translation is CASSLLAGEQFF.

The V gene is TRBV2, the J gene TRBJ1-5, with 7 bases matching TRBD1. The ends lost 2 bases at V and 0 bases at J; junction bases unmatched: 7. The CDR3 covers 17 residues. CDR1 is SNHLY and CDR2 is FYNNEI in the germline V gene. CDR3 bases: TGTGCCAGCAGTGAAACCCTAGGACAGGATAGCAATCAGCCCCAGCATTTT. Encoded protein: CASSETLGQDSNQPQHF.

DNA for the CDR3: TGTGCCAGCAGTGAATTGGCGGAGGGCACCGGGGAGCTGTTTTTT. Its protein is CASSELAEGTGELFF. The rearrangement links TRBV25-1 to TRBJ2-2; maybe TRBD2 (6 bases). Trimming pared 1 base from V and 4 bases from J, leaving 10 bases between. The CDR3 totals 15 residues. CDR1 is MGHDK and CDR2 is SYGVNS in the germline V gene.

V usage is TRBV7-8 and J usage is TRBJ1-5; tentative D call: TRBD1 (5 bases). The CDR3 consists of 15 residues. Between the trimmed V and J ends, which lost 8 bases and 2 bases, there was a span of 16 bases. Germline V gives CDR1 SGHVS, CDR2 FQNEAQ. The DNA of the CDR3 is TGTGCCAGCGGCCAGGGCGAAAGGGGCAATCAGCCCCAGCATTTT. Its translation: CASGQGERGNQPQHF.

This clone came up once. The chain combines TRBV18 with TRBJ1-4; D not certain. CDR3 length: 14 amino acids. CDR1 is KGHSH and CDR2 is LQKENI in the germline V gene. V gave up 6 bases and J gave up 7 bases, with 15 bases separating them. CDR3 in DNA: TGTGCCAGCTCGGCCCGGGTGGAGAGTGAAAAACTGTTTTTT. Residues: CASSARVESEKLFF.

A note on this clone: This specimen includes other DNA sequences encoding the same CDR3. The rearrangement joins TRBV5-1 to TRBJ2-3; 7 nucleotides line up with TRBD2. The junction had 1 base not matched to a gene; V was cut back by 2 bases and J by 4 bases. CDR3 length equals 13 residues. Germline assignment: CDR1 SGHRS and CDR2 YFSETQ. This CDR3 reads CASSLAGPDTQYF. The CDR3 region has the DNA TGCGCCAGCAGCTTAGCGGGACCAGATACGCAGTATTTT.

The V and J genes are TRBV27 and TRBJ2-1, with D tentatively TRBD2 (6 bases). Trimming shortened V by 4 bases and J by 14 bases, and 18 bases separated the two germline ends. This CDR3 is built from 13 residues. Germline lookup yields CDR1 MNHEY and CDR2 SMNVEV (reference sequence). Here the CDR3 DNA reads TGTGCCAGCAGTTCACGGGACTCCCGAGGGGAGTTCTTC. It translates to CASSSRDSRGEFF.

The chain is built from TRBV28 and TRBJ2-5; a weak D match, TRBD1 (5 bases). Deletions cut 2 bases from V and 3 bases from J, with 7 bases between. The germline CDR1 and CDR2 sequences are MDHEN and SYDVKM. The CDR3 sequence is 13 residues long. CDR3 sequence (DNA): TGTGCCAGCAGTTTAGGCAGGGAAGAGACCCAGTACTTC. It specifies CASSLGREETQYF.

This rearrangement joins TRBV9 to TRBJ1-5; 10 bases are shared with TRBD1. Germline CDR1 is SGDLS and CDR2 is YYNGEE. J gave up 4 bases and V 4 bases, and 5 bases lay outside the gene matches. This CDR3 has 15 residues. The CDR3 here is CASSPGTGVNQPQHF. The CDR3 DNA follows: TGTGCCAGCAGCCCCGGGACAGGGGTTAATCAGCCCCAGCATTTT.

The rearrangement links TRBV19 to TRBJ2-2; 7 bases match TRBD2. With 3 bases clipped from V and 4 bases from J, the junction kept 5 bases outside the gene matches. The CDR3 runs 15 residues. Germline-derived CDR1 and CDR2 are LNHDA and SQIVND (reference sequence). The CDR3 loop is CASSIFPSGTGELFF. In DNA form, the CDR3 reads TGTGCCAGTAGTATCTTCCCTAGCGGCACCGGGGAGCTGTTTTTT.

In this sample, this clone turned up once. The chain employs TRBV5-1 and TRBJ2-6; D remains ambiguous. V lost 2 bases to trimming and J lost 1 base, with 7 bases between them. The CDR3 spans 15 residues. Germline V gene data show CDR1 as SGHRS and CDR2 as YFSETQ. The CDR3 region has the DNA TGCGCCAGCAGCTTCTCCTCGTCTGGGGCCAACGTCCTGACTTTC. Amino acid sequence: CASSFSSSGANVLTF.

This sequence joins TRBV27 and TRBJ2-5, with 11 bases that match TRBD2. CDR1 and CDR2 from the germline V gene are MNHEY and SMNVEV (reference sequence). The CDR3 consists of 15 residues. V shed 5 bases and J 2 bases; nucleotides not matched to a gene: 4. The CDR3 DNA sequence: TGTGCCAGCAGTCCCGGGACTAGCGGTCAAGAGACCCAGTACTTC. Translating gives CASSPGTSGQETQYF.